This T cell receptor (beta chain) came from a study of Ad26.COV2.S vaccination and SARS-CoV-2 variants. Broader study findings: Comparability of non-spike TCR breadth was observed across vaccine and placebo recipients. The breadth of spike-specific CD8+ and CD4+ T cell responses after vaccination was reportedly substantial.

In regard to this clone: Its antigen is unknown.

Trimming took off 1 base at V and 1 base at J, with 13 bases between the two ends. CDR1 is LGHDT and CDR2 is YNNKEL in the germline V gene (reference sequence). This CDR3 has 16 amino acids. Documented treatment: over 15 received Ad26.COV2.S at low or high dose, single or two shots; several received placebo; per-sample allocation not given. Specimens were obtained on day 63 following the first vaccine or placebo injection. Some clones are missing from TCRdb's copy, which holds only in-frame ones; the method was immunoSEQ multiplex PCR. The table records some 340,000 clones, just over 85% of them present only once.

This receptor was identified in a person between 18 and 59 years old who received the Ad26.COV2.S COVID-19 vaccine or a placebo. The V gene is TRBV3-1 (or the pseudogene TRBV3-2), the J gene TRBJ2-5, with a weak D call TRBD2 (6 bases). This specimen was peripheral blood, taken in a trial of Ad26.COV2.S vaccine versus placebo. CDR3 protein: CASSQGSGRIQETQYF. CDR3 coding DNA: TGTGCCAGCAGCCAAGGGAGCGGGCGGATCCAAGAGACCCAGTACTTC.